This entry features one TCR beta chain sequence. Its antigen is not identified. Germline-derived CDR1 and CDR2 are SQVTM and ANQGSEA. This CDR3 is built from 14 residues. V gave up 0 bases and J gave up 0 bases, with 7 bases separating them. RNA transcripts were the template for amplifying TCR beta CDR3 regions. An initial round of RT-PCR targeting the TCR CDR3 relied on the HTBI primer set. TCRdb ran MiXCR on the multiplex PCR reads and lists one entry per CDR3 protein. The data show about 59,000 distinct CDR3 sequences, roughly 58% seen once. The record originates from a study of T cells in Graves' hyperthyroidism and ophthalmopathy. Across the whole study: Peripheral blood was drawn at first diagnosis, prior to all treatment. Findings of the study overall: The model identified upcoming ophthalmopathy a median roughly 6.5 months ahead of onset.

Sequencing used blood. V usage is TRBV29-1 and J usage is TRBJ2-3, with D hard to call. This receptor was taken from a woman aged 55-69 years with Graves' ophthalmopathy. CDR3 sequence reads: CSVEDWISTDTQYF. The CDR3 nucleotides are TGCAGCGTTGAAGATTGGATTAGCACAGATACGCAGTATTTT.